The 29 T cell receptor beta chains in this list originate from one sample, sequenced in a study of identical twins' blood T cells. TCRdb reanalysed the 5' RACE reads using MiXCR and keeps one entry per CDR3 protein. This table has fewer than 450,000 distinct CDR3 sequences, 28% appearing once. Sequencing was carried out using PBMCs. These TCRs come from a woman aged 18 to 50 in good health.

This chain uses TRBV4-2 with TRBJ1-2; D is ambiguous. The germline gives CDR1 LGHNA, CDR2 YNFKEQ. The V and J ends lost 0 bases and 0 bases respectively, with 11 bases between them. The CDR3 spans 16 residues. CDR3 nucleotides: TGTGCCAGCAGCCAAGAAATTCCAGGCGCTAACTATGGCTACACCTTC. It yields the protein CASSQEIPGANYGYTF.

V usage is TRBV9 and J usage is TRBJ1-2; a possible D gene is TRBD1 (5 bases). This CDR3 spans 12 amino acids. Germline CDR1 and CDR2: SGDLS and YYNGEE. V gave up 7 bases and J gave up 1 base, with 8 bases separating them. CDR3 DNA: TGTGCCAGCGCTAGGGGTAACTATGGCTACACCTTC. Its protein product is CASARGNYGYTF.

This clonotype was recorded at least ten times. This rearrangement joins TRBV2 to TRBJ1-2; the match to TRBD1 covers 10 bases. The germline CDR1 and CDR2 sequences are SNHLY and FYNNEI. Losses at the gene ends were 5 bases for V and 6 bases for J; bases not matched to a gene: 6. The CDR3 extends over 14 amino acids. Here the CDR3 DNA reads TGTGCCAGCAGTACCGGGACAGGGGTTGATGGCTACACCTTC. Its translation is CASSTGTGVDGYTF.

The V gene is TRBV20-1, the J gene TRBJ1-5; D gene ambiguous. V lost 0 bases and J 1 base, leaving 10 bases between the germline ends. The CDR3 is made up of 15 amino acids. CDR1 DFQATT and CDR2 SNEGSKA come from the germline V gene (reference sequence). The CDR3 reads CSARDPGKSNQPQHF. CDR3 sequence (DNA): TGCAGTGCTAGAGATCCCGGCAAAAGCAATCAGCCCCAGCATTTT.

This rearrangement joins TRBV14 to TRBJ2-2; unclear D gene. The CDR3 has 15 amino acids. CDR1 and CDR2 from the germline V gene are SGHDN and FVKESK. Deletions cut 2 bases from V and 6 bases from J, with 13 bases between. CDR3: CASSQIPTRPGELFF. In nucleotides, the CDR3 is TGTGCCAGCAGCCAAATCCCGACACGTCCCGGGGAGCTGTTTTTT.

The V call is TRBV6-5, the J call TRBJ2-5; 8 positions agree with TRBD2. The CDR3 extends over 14 amino acids. V lost 4 bases and J lost 5; bases outside the gene matches: 6. Germline CDR1 is MNHEY and CDR2 is SVGAGI. The CDR3: CASSSGLVKETQYF. The CDR3 nucleotides read TGTGCCAGCAGTTCGGGACTAGTAAAGGAGACCCAGTACTTC.

The gene calls are TRBV3-1 and TRBJ1-1; no definite D call. CDR1 LGHDT and CDR2 YNNKEL come from the germline V gene (reference sequence). The V end lost 0 bases, the J end lost 4 bases, and 9 bases lay between the germline ends. The CDR3 length is 14 residues. The CDR3 is CASSQEVWITEAFF. The DNA of the CDR3 is TGTGCCAGCAGCCAAGAGGTTTGGATCACTGAAGCTTTCTTT.

As to this clonotype: Possible read error: a much larger clone is one base away. The rearrangement uses TRBV2 and TRBJ2-7, with D unclear. This CDR3 is 12 amino acids long. CDR1 SNHLY and CDR2 FYNNEI come from the germline V gene. CDR3 sequence: CAGSESGYEQYF. Here the CDR3 DNA reads TGTGCCGGCAGTGAATCCGGCTACGAGCAGTACTTC.

This clonotype was counted a few times. This rearrangement joins TRBV21-1 to TRBJ1-1. TRBV21-1 is a pseudogene. This CDR3 spans 15 amino acids. In nucleotides, the CDR3 is TGTGCCAGCAGCAAGCTTACGTCCTCTCACACTGAAGCTTTCTTT. This sequence encodes CASSKLTSSHTEAFF.

This clonotype showed up just a few times. The V gene is TRBV5-1, the J gene TRBJ1-5, with D hard to call. V lost 0 bases, J lost 5 bases, and 9 bases lay in between. This CDR3 spans 14 amino acids. Germline CDR1 reads SGHRS; CDR2 reads YFSETQ. In DNA, the CDR3 is TGCGCCAGCAGCTTGGCCCTTGGGGATCAGCCCCAGCATTTT. Its translation is CASSLALGDQPQHF. The complete variable domain, with remaining parts taken from reference TRBV5-1 and TRBJ1-5, reads KAGVTQTPRYLIKTRGQQVTLSCSPISGHRSVSWYQQTPGQGLQFLFEYFSETQRNKGNFPGRFSGRQFSNSRSEMNVSTLELGDSALYLCASSLALGDQPQHFGDGTRLSIL.

This clonotype occurred many times. In nucleotides, the CDR3 is TGTGCCAGCAGCTTAGAATCGACAGGCCCTGAAGCTTTCTTT. This translates into CASSLESTGPEAFF. This chain connects TRBV7-2 to TRBJ1-1; D is possibly TRBD1 (6 bases). The CDR3 spans 14 residues. Germline loops: CDR1 SGHTA, CDR2 FQGNSA. V was trimmed by 1 base and J by 6 bases, leaving 12 bases between them.

This clonotype was found many times. J is TRBJ1-2 and V is TRBV28; D is unresolved. The CDR3 is 12 residues long. V lost 7 bases to trimming and J lost 0 bases, with 6 bases between them. Germline V lookup: CDR1 MDHEN, CDR2 SYDVKM. CDR3 DNA: TGTGCCAGCACCAGTGCTAACTATGGCTACACCTTC. Translation gives CASTSANYGYTF.

This clonotype occurred many times. The chain recombines TRBV30 with TRBJ2-2, with TRBD2 identical over 10 bases. Trimming took 2 bases from V and 2 from J; bases not matched to a gene: 2. Per the germline V gene, CDR1 is GTSNPN and CDR2 is SVGIG (reference sequence). This CDR3 contains 15 residues. As DNA, the CDR3 is TGTGCCTGGAGTAGCGGGAGGGTTAACACCGGGGAGCTGTTTTTT. Translation gives CAWSSGRVNTGELFF. Together with reference TRBV30 and TRBJ2-2, the CDR3 gives the full variable domain: SQTIHQWPATLVQPVGSPLSLECTVEGTSNPNLYWYRQAAGRGLQLLFYSVGIGQISSEVPQNLSASRPQDRQFILSSKKLLLSDSGFYLCAWSSGRVNTGELFFGEGSRLTVL.

This clonotype was detected once. This chain links TRBV6-2 or TRBV6-3 with TRBJ2-7; 7 positions match TRBD2. The CDR3 consists of 17 residues. V shed 5 bases and J 0 bases; nucleotides not matched to a gene: 13. Germline CDR1 and CDR2: MNHEY and SVGEGT. The chain's CDR3 is CASSTDRWRGISYEQYF. The CDR3, as DNA: TGTGCCAGCAGTACCGACCGCTGGCGGGGGATCTCCTACGAGCAGTACTTC.

As concerns this clonotype: A much more abundant neighbour one base away suggests this may be a read error. The chain couples TRBV11-2 to TRBJ2-3; 9 bases line up with TRBD2. The length of the CDR3 is 15 residues. From germline, CDR1 is SGHAT and CDR2 FQNNGV. CDR3 DNA: TGTGCCAGCAGCTTTAGCGGGGGAACCACAGATATGCAGTATTTT. Its protein is CASSFSGGTTDMQYF. The full variable domain, its missing parts supplied by reference TRBV11-2 and TRBJ2-3, is EAGVAQSPRYKIIEKRQSVAFWCNPISGHATLYWYQQILGQGPKLLIQFQNNGVVDDSQLPKDRFSAERLKGVDSTLKIQPAKLEDSAVYLCASSFSGGTTDMQYFGPGTRLTVL.

This sequence joins TRBV6-2 or TRBV6-3 and TRBJ2-3; D is ambiguous. The V end was cut by 0 bases, the J end by 4 bases, with 8 bases between. Germline V lookup: CDR1 MNHEY, CDR2 SVGEGT. The CDR3 covers 14 residues. The CDR3 loop reads CASSYSISADTQYF. CDR3 in DNA: TGTGCCAGCAGTTACTCGATTTCGGCAGATACGCAGTATTTT.

CDR3: CSVPGQGAETQYF. CDR3 DNA sequence: TGCAGTGTCCCGGGACAGGGGGCTGAGACCCAGTACTTC. The chain has TRBV20-1 and TRBJ2-5, with TRBD1 matching over 12 bases. CDR3 length: 13 amino acids. The junction had 5 bases not matched to a gene; V was cut back by 7 bases and J by 5 bases. Germline-derived CDR1 and CDR2 are DFQATT and SNEGSKA (reference sequence).

On this clonotype itself: At one end the junction does not follow the germline gene, possibly because of a read error. The chain links TRBV3-1 to TRBJ1-3, with unresolved D. Per germline, CDR1 LGHDT and CDR2 YNNKEL (reference sequence). The length of the CDR3 is 13 residues. The chain's CDR3 is CASKGYSGNTTYF. The CDR3 DNA reads TGTGCCAGCAAGGGCTACTCTGGAAACACCACATATTTT. The variable domain in full, completed from reference TRBV3-1 and TRBJ1-3, reads DTAVSQTPKYLVTQMGNDKSIKCEQNLGHDTMYWYKQDSKKFLKIMFSYNNKELIINETVPNRFSPKSPDKAHLNLHINSLELGDSAVYFCASKGYSGNTTYFGEGSWLTVV.

The count of this clonotype is one. V and J are TRBV30 and TRBJ2-1; possible D gene TRBD2, 5 bases. The CDR3 consists of 14 residues. CDR1 GTSNPN and CDR2 SVGIG come from the germline V gene (reference sequence). Trimming removed 0 bases from V and 4 bases from J, with 10 bases in between. The chain's CDR3 is CAWSVASGYNEQFF. The CDR3 DNA follows: TGTGCCTGGAGTGTTGCGAGCGGATACAATGAGCAGTTCTTC.

This clonotype is a singleton in its sample. The rearrangement uses TRBV19 and TRBJ2-1; D tentatively fits TRBD1 or TRBD2 (6 bases each). The CDR3 is made up of 14 amino acids. V gave up 5 bases and J gave up 3 bases, with 11 bases separating them. Germline CDR1 is LNHDA and CDR2 is SQIVND (reference sequence). This CDR3 reads CASSPAGHYNEQFF. For the CDR3, the DNA is TGTGCCAGTAGTCCCGCGGGACACTACAATGAGCAGTTCTTC.

This clonotype was seen only a few times. The rearrangement links TRBV6-5 to TRBJ2-7; 12 positions match TRBD2. V lost 2 bases to trimming and J lost 1 base; unmatched junction nucleotides: 9. The germline CDR1 and CDR2 sequences are MNHEY and SVGAGI. This CDR3 is built from 18 residues. As DNA, the CDR3 is TGTGCCAGCAGTTACACAGGGTTCGGACTAGCGGGGTCCTACGAGCAGTACTTC. It yields the protein CASSYTGFGLAGSYEQYF.

In its sample, this clonotype was seen a few times. This chain joins TRBV27 and TRBJ1-5, with 8 bases that match TRBD1. This CDR3 is built from 15 residues. The V gene end was trimmed by 5 bases and the J gene end by 2 bases; junction bases not matched to a gene: 5. The germline V gene has CDR1 MNHEY and CDR2 SMNVEV (reference sequence). The CDR3 loop reads CASSLTGVGNQPQHF. DNA for the CDR3: TGTGCCAGCAGTCTGACAGGGGTCGGCAATCAGCCCCAGCATTTT.

This chain links TRBV5-5 with TRBJ1-2, with a weak D call TRBD1 (5 bases). CDR3 length: 14 residues. Germline assignment: CDR1 SGHKS and CDR2 YYEKEE (reference sequence). Trimming shortened V by 3 bases and J by 3 bases, and 12 bases separated the two germline ends. CDR3: CASSSDPGYYGYTF. CDR3 coding DNA: TGTGCCAGCAGCTCGGACCCAGGGTACTATGGCTACACCTTC. The full variable domain, rest sourced from reference TRBV5-5 and TRBJ1-2, is DAGVTQSPTHLIKTRGQQVTLRCSPISGHKSVSWYQQVLGQGPQFIFQYYEKEERGRGNFPDRFSARQFPNYSSELNVNALLLGDSALYLCASSSDPGYYGYTFGSGTRLTVV.

There are a few counts of this clonotype. CDR3 DNA: TGTGCCAGCAGCTTAGGATCCGGGAACAATCAGCCCCAGCATTTT. Amino acids: CASSLGSGNNQPQHF. The V and J genes are TRBV11-2 and TRBJ1-5; D not resolved. Trimming shortened V by 1 base and J by 3 bases, and 10 bases separated the two germline ends. From germline, CDR1 is SGHAT and CDR2 FQNNGV. CDR3 size: 15 residues.

V usage is TRBV12-5 and J usage is TRBJ1-2; TRBD1 is a possible D gene (5 bases). The CDR3 loop spans 13 amino acids. Per germline, CDR1 LGHNT and CDR2 FRNRAP. With 3 bases removed from V and 4 bases from J, the gap between germline ends came to 9 bases. CDR3 amino acids: CASGLMGGYGYTF. CDR3 nucleotide sequence: TGTGCTAGTGGTTTAATGGGGGGCTATGGCTACACCTTC. The complete variable domain, with remaining parts taken from reference TRBV12-5 and TRBJ1-2, reads DARVTQTPRHKVTEMGQEVTMRCQPILGHNTVFWYRQTMMQGLELLAYFRNRAPLDDSGMPKDRFSAEMPDATLATLKIQPSEPRDSAVYFCASGLMGGYGYTFGSGTRLTVV.

Comments on this clonotype: Since a much larger clone is just one base distant, this may be a read error. For the CDR3, the DNA is TGCGCCAGCAGGGGGTATACTAATGAAAAACTGTTTTTT. Its translation: CASRGYTNEKLFF. This chain uses TRBV5-1 with TRBJ1-4; D unclear. CDR1 is SGHRS and CDR2 is YFSETQ in the germline V gene. The V end lost 5 bases, the J end lost 2 bases, and 7 bases lay between the germline ends. CDR3 size: 13 residues.

This clonotype was detected only a few times. The chain links TRBV25-1 to TRBJ2-1; 12 nucleotides align to TRBD2. CDR3 length: 14 residues. Germline trimming cut 6 bases from V and 5 bases from J; bases unmatched to any gene: 2. The V gene's germline CDR1 is MGHDK and CDR2 SYGVNS. The DNA for the CDR3 is TGTGCCAGCAGACTAGCGGGAGGCCACAATGAGCAGTTCTTC. This gives the protein CASRLAGGHNEQFF.

Concerning this clonotype itself: At one end the junction does not follow the germline gene, possibly because of a read error. This chain joins TRBV6-5 and TRBJ1-3; no clear D. Germline V gives CDR1 MNHEY, CDR2 SVGAGI. The CDR3 contains 14 residues. The DNA of the CDR3 is TGTGCCGGCAGTTTAGGCTACTCTGGAAACACCATATATTTT. Encoded protein: CAGSLGYSGNTIYF.

This clonotype was seen a handful of times. The V and J genes are TRBV19 and TRBJ1-5; D unresolved. Between the trimmed V and J ends, which lost 1 base and 13 bases, there was a span of 8 bases. This CDR3 is built from 11 residues. The germline gives CDR1 LNHDA, CDR2 SQIVND (reference sequence). CDR3 nucleotides: TGTGCCAGTAGTATAGGACTTTCACAGCATTTT. Translating gives CASSIGLSQHF.